The source of this T cell receptor (beta chain) is a study of post-analysis software for immune sequencing data. Study overall: The patients showed relapsing-remitting, secondary progressive and progressive-relapsing multiple sclerosis courses.

Prepared TCR beta cDNA libraries contained unique molecular identifiers. The yield from approximately 1 to 10 million T cells was around 500,000 cDNA molecules in total. TCRdb independently ran MiXCR on the PCR reads; one entry per CDR3 protein. The sample gives 750,000 to 950,000 distinct CDR3 sequences, approximately 57% of which show up once; 4.6% is in the top ten. For this clonotype: The antigen is not known.

The CDR3 extends over 13 amino acids. The V gene lost 2 bases and the J gene lost 4 bases, with 8 bases spanning the gap. Germline V gene sequence: CDR1 LNHDA, CDR2 SQIVND (reference sequence). The study's findings and limits: TRBV5-6, TRBV5-1 and TRBV20-1 belonged to a set of a few TRBV segments that were more frequent in patients than controls. Strong co-clustering by F measure linked samples that shared a preparation batch. People with multiple sclerosis had a significantly lower normalized Chao1 diversity than controls did.

The TCR sequence derives from a girl between 5 and 17 years old with multiple sclerosis. This chain joins TRBV19 and TRBJ2-5; no clear D gene. Material: blood. The CDR3 DNA sequence: TGTGCCAGTAGTATAAGGCGAGGAGAGACCCAGTACTTC. Amino acids: CASSIRRGETQYF.